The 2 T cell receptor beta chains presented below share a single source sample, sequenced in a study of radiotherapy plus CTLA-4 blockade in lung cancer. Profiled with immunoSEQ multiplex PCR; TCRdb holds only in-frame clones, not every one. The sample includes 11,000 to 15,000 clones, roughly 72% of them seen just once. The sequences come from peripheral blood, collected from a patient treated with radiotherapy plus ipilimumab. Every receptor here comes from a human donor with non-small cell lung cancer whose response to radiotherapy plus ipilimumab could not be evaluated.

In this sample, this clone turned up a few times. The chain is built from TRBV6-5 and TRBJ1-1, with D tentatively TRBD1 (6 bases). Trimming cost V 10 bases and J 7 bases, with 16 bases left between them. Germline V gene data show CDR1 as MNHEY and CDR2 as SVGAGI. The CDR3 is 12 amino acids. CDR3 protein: CATSGDLDEAFF. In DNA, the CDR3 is TGTGCCACCTCAGGGGATCTCGATGAAGCTTTCTTT.

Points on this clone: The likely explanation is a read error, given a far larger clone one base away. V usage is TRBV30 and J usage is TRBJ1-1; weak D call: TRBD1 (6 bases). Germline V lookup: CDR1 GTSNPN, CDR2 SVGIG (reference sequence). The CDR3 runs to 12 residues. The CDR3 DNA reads TGTGCCTGGAGTGCGGGGGGCACTGACGCTTTCTTT. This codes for CAWSAGGTDAFF.